This is a list of T cell receptor beta chains from one sample in a study of blood T cells in healthy people across ages. TCRdb independently ran MiXCR on the 5' RACE reads; one entry per CDR3 protein. The table records about 280,000 distinct CDR3 sequences, 25% to 30% of them present only once. Sequencing input: blood. The receptors shown here come from a woman in her sixties or seventies in good health. Each CDR3 is given with its conserved first and last residue. Each record gives: CDR3 protein, CDR3 DNA, D gene, clone size, V gene, J gene. The D gene is left open where the match is weak. Not all rows give a size; the values are once, few, many and, for expanded clones, a class.

CASSHGTRNEKLFF	TGTGCCAGCAGCCACGGGACTCGTAATGAAAAACTGTTTTTT	NA	few	TRBV3-1	TRBJ1-4
CASSLARGSSYEQYF	TGTGCCAGCAGCTTAGCGCGGGGTAGCTCCTACGAGCAGTACTTC	NA	NA	TRBV7-6	TRBJ2-7
CASSLPTRGHEQFF	TGTGCTAGCAGTTTACCCACTAGGGGCCATGAGCAGTTCTTC	NA	few	TRBV28	TRBJ2-1
CSVGPGQGYEQYF	TGCAGCGTTGGTCCGGGACAGGGTTACGAGCAGTACTTC	TRBD1	NA	TRBV29-1	TRBJ2-7
CASSLQLGGLAKNIQYF	TGTGCCAGCAGCTTACAACTCGGCGGTCTAGCCAAAAACATTCAGTACTTC	NA	few	TRBV7-2	TRBJ2-4
CSAQGATGTYEQYF	TGCAGCGCACAAGGGGCGACAGGGACCTACGAGCAGTACTTC	TRBD1	many	TRBV29-1	TRBJ2-7
CASSLGRLALQEAQYF	TGTGCCAGCAGTTTGGGAAGACTAGCGCTACAAGAGGCCCAGTACTTC	TRBD2	NA	TRBV28	TRBJ2-5
CSARDEGTSQGADEKLFF	TGCAGTGCTAGAGACGAGGGAACTTCTCAGGGGGCAGATGAAAAACTGTTTTTT	TRBD1	NA	TRBV20-1	TRBJ1-4
CSVYQGADIQYF	TGCAGCGTATACCAGGGGGCGGACATTCAGTACTTC	TRBD1	many	TRBV29-1	TRBJ2-4
CASSSGPSGTEKLFF	TGCGCCAGCAGCTCAGGACCGTCAGGGACCGAAAAACTGTTTTTT	NA	few	TRBV4-1	TRBJ1-4
CASSLSSWGLAYEQYF	TGTGCCAGCAGTTTATCTTCCTGGGGCCTGGCCTACGAGCAGTACTTC	NA	few	TRBV28	TRBJ2-7
CASSEPGQGGNFF	TGCGCCAGCAGCGAACCGGGACAGGGAGGGAATTTCTTT	TRBD1	NA	TRBV5-1	TRBJ1-1
CASTSTRSFSSQPQHF	TGTGCCAGCACCAGCACGCGCTCCTTTAGTTCTCAGCCCCAGCATTTT	NA	NA	TRBV28	TRBJ1-5
CASRASGTYEQYF	TGCGCCAGCAGGGCTAGCGGGACCTACGAGCAGTACTTC	TRBD2	NA	TRBV10-1	TRBJ2-7
CASSSGLAGVVETQYF	TGTGCCAGCAGTTCTGGACTAGCGGGAGTGGTTGAGACCCAGTACTTC	TRBD2	many	TRBV28	TRBJ2-5
CASSVAGAETQYF	TGTGCCAGCAGCGTAGCCGGGGCAGAGACCCAGTACTTC	NA	many	TRBV9	TRBJ2-5
CSALGGNTGTQYF	TGCAGTGCCCTGGGCGGGAACACAGGTACGCAGTATTTT	NA	NA	TRBV20-1	TRBJ2-3
CASGDIPYEQYF	TGTGCCAGTGGGGACATTCCCTACGAGCAGTACTTC	NA	NA	TRBV7-9	TRBJ2-7
CATRTSADNEQFF	TGTGCCACTAGGACTAGCGCAGACAATGAGCAGTTCTTC	TRBD2	NA	TRBV24-1	TRBJ2-1
CASSLVPGYSSYEQYF	TGTGCCAGCAGCTTAGTTCCAGGGTATAGCTCCTACGAGCAGTACTTC	NA	few	TRBV7-2	TRBJ2-7
CASSRDSSGRLETQYF	TGCGCCAGCAGCCGTGATTCTAGCGGGAGACTGGAGACCCAGTACTTC	TRBD2	few	TRBV5-1	TRBJ2-5
CASSPQGFVSGELFF	TGTGCCAGCAGCCCACAGGGATTTGTGTCCGGGGAGCTGTTTTTT	NA	NA	TRBV7-2	TRBJ2-2
CASSSPPPGGQYF	TGTGCCAGCAGCTCCCCACCCCCAGGGGGGCAGTACTTC	NA	few	TRBV7-2	TRBJ2-5
CSVKTFYNEKLFF	TGCAGCGTAAAGACATTCTATAATGAAAAACTGTTTTTT	NA	NA	TRBV29-1	TRBJ1-4
CSVVGLGSSPDTQYF	TGCAGCGTTGTGGGTTTGGGTTCATCCCCAGATACGCAGTATTTT	NA	many	TRBV29-1	TRBJ2-3
CASSLEWGESAFF	TGTGCCAGCAGTTTAGAATGGGGGGAATCGGCTTTCTTT	NA	NA	TRBV12-3/TRBV12-4	TRBJ1-1
CASSQSGLAGLNEQFF	TGTGCCAGCAGCCAATCCGGACTAGCGGGTTTGAATGAGCAGTTCTTC	TRBD2	once	TRBV3-1	TRBJ2-1
CASSLELAGSTDTQYF	TGTGCCAGCAGCTTAGAGTTAGCGGGGAGCACAGATACGCAGTATTTT	TRBD2	NA	TRBV7-8	TRBJ2-3
CASSRGANNQPQHF	TGTGCCAGCAGCCGCGGGGCCAACAATCAGCCCCAGCATTTT	NA	many	TRBV7-2	TRBJ1-5
CSVAVQDSRVRNTEAFF	TGCAGCGTTGCCGTCCAGGACAGTAGGGTTAGGAACACTGAAGCTTTCTTT	NA	few	TRBV29-1	TRBJ1-1
CASSSRTSFTDTQYF	TGTGCCAGCAGCTCTAGGACTAGCTTCACAGATACGCAGTATTTT	TRBD2	NA	TRBV7-6	TRBJ2-3
CASSSLTGTGKGGYTF	TGTGCCAGCAGTTCGCTCACCGGGACAGGGAAAGGTGGCTACACCTTC	TRBD1	NA	TRBV28	TRBJ1-2
CASSQDQGYEQYF	TGCGCCAGCAGCCAAGATCAAGGATACGAGCAGTACTTC	NA	many	TRBV4-3	TRBJ2-7
CASSYTGTRVDEQFF	TGTGCCAGCAGCTACACCGGGACTAGGGTGGATGAGCAGTTCTTC	TRBD2	few	TRBV7-9	TRBJ2-1
CASVHSRTGRGTDTQYF	TGTGCCAGCGTTCACTCCCGGACAGGCCGAGGCACAGATACGCAGTATTTT	TRBD1	many	TRBV2	TRBJ2-3
CASSLALGQPQHF	TGCGCCAGCAGCTTGGCGTTGGGTCAGCCCCAGCATTTT	NA	NA	TRBV5-1	TRBJ1-5
CASSLAFQGGQNTEAFF	TGTGCCAGCAGTTTAGCTTTCCAGGGGGGACAGAACACTGAAGCTTTCTTT	TRBD1	few	TRBV12-3/TRBV12-4	TRBJ1-1
CASSPGEGLNNEKLFF	TGTGCCAGCAGCCCCGGGGAGGGGCTGAATAATGAAAAACTGTTTTTT	NA	few	TRBV7-9	TRBJ1-4
CARSLSIGFEGSIQYF	TGTGCCAGAAGCTTGTCAATCGGGTTTGAGGGGAGCATTCAGTACTTC	NA	NA	TRBV5-3	TRBJ2-4
CSVAEKRDRTDTQYF	TGCAGCGTTGCCGAAAAACGAGATCGCACAGATACGCAGTATTTT	NA	few	TRBV29-1	TRBJ2-3
CASSYLKGGSGGDTQCF	TGTGCCAGCAGTTACTTAAAAGGGGGCAGTGGAGGAGATACGCAGTGTTTT	TRBD1	NA	TRBV6-5	TRBJ2-3
CASTPGLFTSGELFF	TGTGCCAGTACTCCGGGACTTTTCACCTCCGGGGAGCTGTTTTTT	NA	few	TRBV7-2	TRBJ2-2
CASSSPAGASYEQYF	TGTGCCAGCAGTTCGCCAGCGGGGGCCTCCTACGAGCAGTACTTC	TRBD2	NA	TRBV28	TRBJ2-7
CASKGLGLAGQETQYF	TGTGCCAGCAAAGGACTTGGACTAGCGGGCCAAGAGACCCAGTACTTC	TRBD2	many	TRBV28	TRBJ2-5
CASSLSSGGKDSPLHF	TGCGCCAGCAGCTTGTCGTCAGGGGGTAAGGATTCACCCCTCCACTTT	TRBD1	few	TRBV5-1	TRBJ1-6
CASSLDRDTQYF	TGTGCCAGCAGCTTAGATAGAGATACGCAGTATTTT	NA	few	TRBV11-2	TRBJ2-3
CASSFRTGNGYTF	TGTGCCAGCAGTTTCCGGACAGGGAACGGCTACACCTTC	TRBD1	many	TRBV28	TRBJ1-2
CASSVSTTHGAFF	TGTGCCAGCAGCGTTTCGACAACCCACGGAGCTTTCTTT	NA	few	TRBV9	TRBJ1-1
CASSSGGGQETQYF	TGTGCCAGCAGCTCCGGGGGAGGGCAAGAGACCCAGTACTTC	TRBD2	NA	TRBV7-3	TRBJ2-5
CSAIARPWGEETQYF	TGCAGTGCTATAGCCCGCCCTTGGGGGGAAGAGACCCAGTACTTC	NA	NA	TRBV20-1	TRBJ2-5
CASSLGVQYNEQFF	TGTGCCAGCAGTTTAGGGGTTCAATACAATGAGCAGTTCTTC	NA	few	TRBV28	TRBJ2-1
CANSHPARQSTDTQYF	TGCGCCAACAGCCACCCCGCCAGGCAAAGCACAGATACGCAGTATTTT	NA	NA	TRBV4-1	TRBJ2-3
CASSILTNQPQHF	TGTGCCAGCAGCATCTTAACCAATCAGCCCCAGCATTTT	NA	NA	TRBV2	TRBJ1-5
CSARDLGQWETQYF	TGCAGTGCTAGAGATCTCGGGCAGTGGGAGACCCAGTACTTC	NA	few	TRBV20-1	TRBJ2-5
CASAIRDGAYNEQFF	TGTGCTAGTGCCATCCGGGACGGAGCTTACAATGAGCAGTTCTTC	NA	many	TRBV12-5	TRBJ2-1